The text below deals with one T cell receptor (beta chain). Its specificity is not known. Sequencing used immunoSEQ version 4 in survey mode. Sequencing used immunoSEQ multiplex PCR; TCRdb keeps in-frame clones, though not all of them. The sample shows about 36,000 clones, more than 70% of them seen only once. These data come from a study of persistence of HIV-infected CD4 T cells. Study-level results: Proviral oligoclonality tracked with TCR oligoclonality within the same sorted cells.

Overlapping HIV-1 Gag 15-mer peptides at about 1 ug per peptide per mL were used. CD40L/CD69 double-negative CD45RO-high memory CD4+ T cells were collected. The CDR3 contains 13 residues. Germline CDR1 reads SNHLY; CDR2 reads FYNNEI. Trimming removed 8 bases at V and 0 bases at J, with 7 bases between. The input for sequencing was cultured CD4+ T cells from PBMCs, taken from a patient who received antiretroviral therapy. J is TRBJ1-4 and V is TRBV2; tentatively, D is TRBD1 (6 bases). This TCR derives from an adult with HIV. The donor label of this sample is uncertain. The CDR3 DNA reads TGTGCCAGCTCAGGGGCAACTAATGAAAAACTGTTTTTT. As protein: CASSGATNEKLFF. Full variable domain (missing parts from reference TRBV2 and TRBJ1-4): EPEVTQTPSHQVTQMGQEVILRCVPISNHLYFYWYRQILGQKVEFLVSFYNNEISEKSEIFDDQFSVERPDGSNFTLKIRSTKLEDSAMYFCASSGATNEKLFFGSGTQLSVL.